The entry below gives a single T cell receptor beta chain sequence along with its context. The target antigen is unknown. The entry originates in a study of cytomegalovirus exposure and HLA in healthy donors. Study context: It was reported in a later analysis that the roughly 120 validation repertoires used the same platform as the 550 to 800 first-cohort repertoires.

Trimming removed 2 bases at V and 3 bases at J, with 20 bases between. The germline gives CDR1 SGHDT, CDR2 YYEEEE. The CDR3 runs to 18 residues. The donors were part of the validation cohort of roughly 110 subjects. That cohort was separate from the first cohort, which comprised 666 subjects. Overall study findings and caveats: Reportedly, cytomegalovirus status was diagnosed with high sensitivity and specificity. Listed as cytomegalovirus-associated were roughly 180 TCR beta chains.

Sequencing was performed with immunoSEQ multiplex PCR; in TCRdb, only in-frame clones are kept and a portion is missing. The sample has approximately 280,000 clones; roughly 90% are singletons. The sequence came from a woman aged 18-29 years in good health and CMV-seronegative. The V call is TRBV5-6, the J call TRBJ2-2; TRBD2 might be the D (5 bases). Sequenced input: PBMCs. The CDR3 nucleotides are TGTGCCAGCAGCTTTGAAAGGCCTTCACGGGGAGACACCGGGGAGCTGTTTTTT. This encodes CASSFERPSRGDTGELFF.